The rows below give T cell receptor beta chains drawn from one sample of a study of cytomegalovirus exposure and HLA in healthy donors. Clones were read by immunoSEQ multiplex PCR, and TCRdb kept only the in-frame ones, dropping some. The table has 150,000 or so clones, about 75% seen once. Sequencing input: PBMCs. Receptors originate from a woman aged 50 to 60 in good health and CMV-seropositive. CDR3s include the opening cysteine and the closing phenylalanine or tryptophan. The D gene is left open where the match is weak. For some rows the clone size is stated as once, few or many, or as a class when expanded; others skip it.

j_call | v_call | d_call | clone_size | cdr3_nt | cdr3_aa
TRBJ2-3 | TRBV11-2 | NA | NA | TGTGCCAGCAGCTTAGTGTTCAGTTCCACAGATACGCAGTATTTT | CASSLVFSSTDTQYF
TRBJ2-1 | TRBV18 | NA | NA | TGTGCCAGCTCACCATCGACTGGCGGTGACGGGCAGTTCTTC | CASSPSTGGDGQFF
TRBJ2-1 | TRBV2 | TRBD2 | few | TGTGCCAGCAGTGAGGAGCGGGAGTCCTACAATGAGCAGTTCTTC | CASSEERESYNEQFF
TRBJ2-1 | TRBV9 | NA | NA | TGTGCCAGCAGCGTAGTAAGTTGGGGAGTCGGTGAGCAGTTCTTC | CASSVVSWGVGEQFF
TRBJ1-1 | TRBV2 | NA | once | TGTGCCAGCAGTCCCCCGGGTTACGCTGAAGCTTTCTTT | CASSPPGYAEAFF
TRBJ1-1 | TRBV5-4 | TRBD1 | NA | TGTGCCAGCAGCCAGGGGGGCGCCCAGGGATTGAACACTGAAGCTTTCTTT | CASSQGGAQGLNTEAFF
TRBJ1-5 | TRBV2 | NA | NA | TGTGCCAGCAGATTAACAGGGTATCAGCCCCAGCATTTT | CASRLTGYQPQHF
TRBJ2-6 | TRBV4-1 | TRBD1 | few | TGCGCCAGCAGCCAAGATCGGGGAGGGACAGGGGGCTCTGGGGCCAACGTCCTGACTTTC | CASSQDRGGTGGSGANVLTF
TRBJ2-4 | TRBV6-5 | NA | NA | TGTGCCAGCAGTTACTCGACGGGGAGAATAAACATTCAGTACTTC | CASSYSTGRINIQYF
TRBJ1-2 | TRBV7-9 | TRBD1 | few | TGTGCCAGCAGCGGAGGGGGCTGGGATTATGGCTACACCTTC | CASSGGGWDYGYTF
TRBJ2-1 | TRBV6-5 | TRBD2 | NA | TGTGCCAGCAGTTACGGACTAGCGGGAACGTACAATGAGCAGTTCTTC | CASSYGLAGTYNEQFF
TRBJ2-7 | TRBV27 | TRBD1 | NA | TGTGCCAGCAGTTTAGTAGGGGGCGGCGGGCGCTACGAGCAGTACTTC | CASSLVGGGGRYEQYF
TRBJ2-7 | TRBV5-6 | TRBD2 | few | TGTGCCAGCAGCCCGGGTGGGGGGGGAGAGCAGTACTTC | CASSPGGGGEQYF
TRBJ2-5 | TRBV4-2 | TRBD2 | NA | TGTGCCAGCAGCCAAGATGCGGCGGGAGGGCCAGAGACCCAGTACTTC | CASSQDAAGGPETQYF
TRBJ2-1 | TRBV4-2 | NA | NA | TGTGCCAGCAGCCAAGGCCTGCGCTCCTACAATGAGCAGTTCTTC | CASSQGLRSYNEQFF
TRBJ2-5 | TRBV7-9 | NA | few | TGTGCCAGCAGCCCCCAGGAGACCCAGTACTTC | CASSPQETQYF
TRBJ1-2 | TRBV5-1 | TRBD1 | NA | TGCGCCAGCAGCCGGACAGGTTACTATGGCTACACCTTC | CASSRTGYYGYTF
TRBJ1-5 | TRBV21-1 | NA | NA | TGTGCCAGCAGCAAAGCAAATCCATGCCCCTACAATCAGCCCCAGCATTTT | CASSKANPCPYNQPQHF
TRBJ2-7 | TRBV10-3 | TRBD1 | once | TGTGCCATCAGACCGGGACAGGGGGCGGACGAGCAGTACTTC | CAIRPGQGADEQYF
TRBJ1-2 | TRBV29-1 | NA | NA | TGCAGCGTTGGGTCCTCGATGGCCTATGGCTACACCTTC | CSVGSSMAYGYTF
TRBJ1-5 | TRBV6-4 | NA | few | TGTGCCAGCAGTGACCTACAGTGTCCTAGCAATCAGCCCCAGCATTTT | CASSDLQCPSNQPQHF
TRBJ1-3 | TRBV2 | NA | few | TGTGCCAGCAGTGTCGGGGGGCTCGACGGAAACACCATATATTTT | CASSVGGLDGNTIYF
TRBJ1-5 | TRBV5-1 | NA | few | TGCGCCAGCAGCTTGGATTCAGGAGCGGATCAGCCCCAGCATTTT | CASSLDSGADQPQHF
TRBJ2-1 | TRBV25-1 | TRBD1 | NA | TGTGCCAGCAGGAATTCTGGACAGGGAGGCTACAATGAGCAGTTCTTC | CASRNSGQGGYNEQFF
TRBJ2-3 | TRBV7-7 | TRBD1 | NA | TGTGCTAGCAGCCGAGGGACAGGGTATAGCACAGATACGCAGTATTTT | CASSRGTGYSTDTQYF
TRBJ2-7 | TRBV7-9 | NA | NA | TGTGCCAGCAGCTTTCAAGCAGAGCAGTACTTC | CASSFQAEQYF
TRBJ2-1 | TRBV4-3 | NA | NA | TGCGCCAGCAGCCAAGATTGGGGAGGCGTGCGGTTCTTC | CASSQDWGGVRFF
TRBJ1-6 | TRBV5-1 | TRBD1 | NA | TGCGCCAGCAGCGTTGGGACAGAAGGAGTTTATAATTCACCCCTCCACTTT | CASSVGTEGVYNSPLHF